Shown below are 23 T cell receptor beta chains from a single sample sequenced in a study of tissue T cells after allogeneic stem cell transplantation (dated by TCRdb to the early 2020s). The time point label, read with the paper, signifies: mouse harvest day 7 after allogeneic transplant. Each mouse graft consisted of 10^7 T-cell-depleted bone marrow cells plus 10^6 splenic CD5+ T cells and was given by tail vein injection. Library method: the immunoSEQ multiplex PCR assay. The table comes from immuneACCESS by way of TCRdb, which keeps in-frame sequences with V and J called. Part of the clones is missing from these tables; in studies checked, under half for an unresolved V gene and the rest for unknown reasons. This sample holds 7,500 to 10,000 clones; roughly 41% were observed only once. Jointly, the top ten make up 7% to 8.5% of the sample. Sequencing input: gut tissue. The receptors stem from a female BALB/c mouse given C57BL/6 T cells with graft-versus-host disease after an allogeneic hematopoietic cell transplant.

Worth noting for this clone: The germline and genes are mouse ones. The CDR3 goes on 1 residue after the read ends, and that part is filled in from the germline J gene. The chain links TRBV12-1 to TRBJ2-5; the D is unclear. Trimming shortened V by 0 bases and J by 2 bases, and 8 bases separated the two germline ends. The CDR3 covers 14 residues. Per germline, CDR1 SGHSN and CDR2 HYEKVE. The CDR3 DNA, read in part, is TGTGCCAGCTCTCTCGAAGAGGTCCAAGACACCCAGTAC. This encodes CASSLEEVQDTQY. The entire CDR3 protein reads CASSLEEVQDTQYF.

This clone was detected a few times. Mouse gene names apply. The read halts 1 residue ahead of the CDR3 end, with the missing end drawn from the germline J gene. The V and J genes are TRBV16 and TRBJ2-5, with TRBD2 matching 12 bases. The junction had 6 bases not matched to a gene; V was cut back by 6 bases and J by 2 bases. In germline, CDR1 is SGHSA, CDR2 FRNQAP. The CDR3 length is 16 residues. Here the CDR3 reads CASSPRTGGVQDTQYF. The covered CDR3 bases are TGTGCAAGCAGTCCTCGGACTGGGGGGGTCCAAGACACCCAGTAC.

Regarding this clone: Mouse germline and gene names are used. The CDR3 extends 1 residue past the end of the read, so its final part is completed from the germline J gene. V usage is TRBV26 and J usage is TRBJ1-3; the match to TRBD1 covers 10 bases. Germline loops: CDR1 KGHPV, CDR2 FQNQEV (reference sequence). The CDR3 covers 13 residues. V shed 8 bases and J 2 bases; nucleotides not matched to a gene: 0. This CDR3 reads CASGQGAGNTLYF. CDR3 bases read: TGTGCCAGCGGACAGGGGGCTGGAAATACGCTCTAT.

This clone occurred once. Given a much more abundant clone one base away, this may be a read error. Gene labels here are mouse ones. Read sequence stops 1 residue before the CDR3 end, and the germline J gene provides the missing end. The sample carries other DNA sequences with the same CDR3. The genes are TRBV3 and TRBJ2-7; D is ambiguous. Germline V gene sequence: CDR1 SNHLY, CDR2 FYNGKV (reference sequence). The CDR3 covers 12 residues. Trimming took 5 bases from V and 0 from J, leaving 5 bases between them. Incomplete CDR3 DNA: TGTGCCAGCAGCCCGAGCTCCTATGAACAGTAC. Its protein product is CASSPSSYEQY. The complete CDR3 sequence is CASSPSSYEQYF.

In its sample, this clone was seen a few times. Genes and germline come from the mouse. The CDR3 end lies 1 residue beyond the end of the read and is filled in from the germline J gene. This rearrangement joins TRBV5 to TRBJ2-1, with D perhaps assigned TRBD1 or TRBD2 (6 bases each). Germline CDR1 is LGHNA and CDR2 is YNLKQL (reference sequence). Trimming took off 0 bases at V and 7 bases at J, with 10 bases between the two ends. The CDR3 runs to 14 residues. CDR3 in amino acids: CASSQEVGGAEQFF. Partial CDR3 DNA: TGTGCCAGCAGCCAAGAGGTAGGGGGGGCTGAGCAGTTC.

In regard to this clone: All gene names here are mouse names. Read sequence stops 1 residue before the CDR3 end, and the germline J gene provides the missing end. The rearrangement uses TRBV3 and TRBJ1-2; D is possibly TRBD1 (6 bases). This CDR3 contains 13 residues. From germline, CDR1 is SNHLY and CDR2 FYNGKV (reference sequence). V was trimmed by 2 bases and J by 4 bases, leaving 8 bases between them. The DNA read from the CDR3 is TGTGCCAGCAGCTTAACACAGGGCTCCGACTACACC. Amino acid sequence: CASSLTQGSDYT. The whole CDR3 protein reads CASSLTQGSDYTF.

This clone was counted only a few times. The genes and germline here are from mouse. The sequenced fragment ends 1 residue before the CDR3 boundary, so the rest is inferred from the germline J gene. The chain links TRBV13-3 to TRBJ1-4; 7 nucleotides line up with TRBD1. The CDR3 extends over 14 amino acids. The trim removed 2 bases at V and 4 bases at J, leaving 2 bases unmatched. CDR1 and CDR2 (germline): NNHDY, SYVADS. The CDR3 bases that were read are TGTGCCAGCAGTGACGGGACAGTCAACGAAAGATTATTT. Translated, it gives CASSDGTVNERLF. The whole CDR3 protein reads CASSDGTVNERLFF.

This clone was counted a few times. Gene names and germline match the mouse. The read gets to within 1 residue of the CDR3 end, and the germline J gene fills in the rest. The chain joins TRBV16 to TRBJ1-4; D not certain. CDR1 is SGHSA and CDR2 is FRNQAP in the germline V gene. The CDR3 loop spans 13 amino acids. The V end was cut by 0 bases, the J end by 5 bases, with 4 bases between. The CDR3 sequence: CASSLDMNERLFF. Partial CDR3 DNA: TGTGCAAGCAGCTTAGATATGAACGAAAGATTATTT.

This clone ranks as medium-sized. These gene names are mouse names. Read sequence stops 1 residue before the CDR3 end, and the germline J gene provides the missing end. V gene TRBV26 combines with J gene TRBJ2-7; TRBD1 matches 8 bases. CDR3 length: 14 amino acids. Germline CDR1 and CDR2: KGHPV and FQNQEV (reference sequence). With V trimmed by 6 bases and J by 0 bases, 4 bases remained unmatched. CDR3 DNA, as far as it was read: TGTGCCAGCAGCCCTACAGGGGGCTCCTATGAACAGTAC. This encodes CASSPTGGSYEQY. The complete CDR3 reads CASSPTGGSYEQYF.

In its sample, this clone was seen a few times. Gene names and germline match the mouse. The CDR3 goes on 1 residue after the read ends, and that part is filled in from the germline J gene. The chain links TRBV19 to TRBJ1-3; perhaps TRBD1 as D (5 bases). Germline V lookup: CDR1 FNHDT, CDR2 SITEND (reference sequence). This CDR3 region has 14 residues. V lost 6 bases, J lost 2 bases, and 12 bases lay in between. This CDR3 reads CASTPIGAGNTLYF. The covered CDR3 bases are TGTGCCAGCACCCCCATAGGGGCTGGAAATACGCTCTAT.

Concerning this clone: Mouse names are used for the genes. The read halts 1 residue ahead of the CDR3 end, with the missing end drawn from the germline J gene. The chain uses TRBV26 and TRBJ1-1; 9 bases map to TRBD1. Losses at the gene ends were 6 bases for V and 4 bases for J; bases not matched to a gene: 6. This CDR3 spans 14 amino acids. In germline, CDR1 is KGHPV, CDR2 FQNQEV (reference sequence). This CDR3 is CASSPGTGSTEVFF. The CDR3 DNA, read in part, is TGTGCCAGCAGCCCCGGGACAGGGTCCACAGAAGTCTTC.

As concerns this clone: The gene names here belong to mouse. The read halts 1 residue ahead of the CDR3 end, with the missing end drawn from the germline J gene. V is TRBV15 and J is TRBJ1-4, with D uncertain. V was pared by 1 base and J by 1 base, with 7 bases between. This CDR3 is built from 15 residues. CDR1 and CDR2 (germline): SGHND, FRSKSL. CDR3 in amino acids: CASSLGQSSNERLFF. CDR3 DNA, as far as it was read: TGTGCCAGCAGTTTAGGACAATCTTCCAACGAAAGATTATTT.

Notes on this clone: Mouse gene names and germline throughout. With the read ending 1 residue before the CDR3 end, the germline J gene is used to fill in that end. This chain joins TRBV19 and TRBJ2-3, with 8 positions matching TRBD2. The CDR3 contains 15 residues. Germline V gene sequence: CDR1 FNHDT, CDR2 SITEND (reference sequence). V lost 2 bases and J lost 2; bases outside the gene matches: 4. CDR3 DNA, as far as it was read: TGTGCCAGCAGTATCCTGGGGGGAGTTGCAGAAACGCTGTAT. Protein: CASSILGGVAETLY. The entire CDR3 is CASSILGGVAETLYF.

Notes on this clone: Germline and genes here are mouse. The read comes to an end 1 residue before the CDR3 does, leaving the germline J gene to fill in the end. This chain uses TRBV15 with TRBJ2-1, with 11 bases fitting TRBD2. The germline gives CDR1 SGHND, CDR2 FRSKSL. This CDR3 region has 16 residues. V shed 1 base and J 7 bases; nucleotides not matched to a gene: 6. CDR3 protein: CASSLEDWGARAEQFF. The CDR3 DNA, read in part, is TGTGCCAGCAGTTTAGAGGACTGGGGGGCGCGAGCTGAGCAGTTC.

This clone was counted once. Genes and germline come from the mouse. The CDR3 end lies 1 residue beyond the end of the read and is filled in from the germline J gene. The gene calls are TRBV26 and TRBJ1-1; tentatively, D is TRBD1 (6 bases). The CDR3 has 13 amino acids. The germline V gene encodes CDR1 KGHPV and CDR2 FQNQEV (reference sequence). V was clipped by 4 bases and J by 4 bases, with 10 bases between them. CDR3 DNA, as far as it was read: TGTGCCAGCAGTCCGGGGGCCGGCACAGAAGTCTTC. Translation: CASSPGAGTEVF. The CDR3 as a whole reads CASSPGAGTEVFF.

On this clone itself: Genes and germline come from the mouse. The observed sequence ends 1 residue before the CDR3 terminus, with the missing tail filled in from the germline J gene. The V and J genes are TRBV20 and TRBJ2-1, with a weak D call TRBD2 (5 bases). This CDR3 is built from 13 residues. The germline V gene encodes CDR1 GFQATS and CDR2 STVNSAI. Deletions cut 1 base from V and 4 bases from J, with 8 bases between. Partial CDR3 DNA: TGTGGTGCTAGGGGGACTTTTTATGCTGAGCAGTTC. Translating it yields CGARGTFYAEQF. The entire CDR3 protein reads CGARGTFYAEQFF.

This clone was seen a handful of times. Mouse gene names apply. The read comes to an end 1 residue before the CDR3 does, leaving the germline J gene to fill in the end. This chain joins TRBV1 and TRBJ1-1; 7 bases agree with TRBD1. The trim removed 3 bases at V and 1 base at J, leaving 2 bases unmatched. The CDR3 length is 14 residues. Germline loops: CDR1 NSQYPW, CDR2 LRSPGD (reference sequence). Here the CDR3 reads CTCSARDRNTEVFF. The CDR3 DNA, read in part, is TGCACCTGCAGTGCCCGGGACAGAAACACAGAAGTCTTC.

Worth noting for this clone: Genes here carry mouse names. The read is 1 residue too short to cover the CDR3 end, so that end is filled in from the germline J gene. This rearrangement joins TRBV5 to TRBJ2-1, with D possibly being TRBD1 or TRBD2 (5 bases each). This CDR3 is built from 16 residues. Between the trimmed V and J ends, which lost 0 bases and 1 base, there was a span of 10 bases. Looked up from germline, CDR1 is LGHNA and CDR2 is YNLKQL (reference sequence). The sequenced part of the CDR3 DNA is TGTGCCAGCAGCCAAGATGGTGGGGCCAACTATGCTGAGCAGTTC. This gives the protein CASSQDGGANYAEQF. The full CDR3 reads CASSQDGGANYAEQFF.

This clone was observed a single time. Genes and germline come from the mouse. Read sequence stops 1 residue before the CDR3 end, and the germline J gene provides the missing end. The chain carries TRBV12-1 and TRBJ2-1; D might be TRBD2 (6 bases). Trimming removed 2 bases at V and 3 bases at J, with 7 bases between. This CDR3 has 13 amino acids. Germline values: CDR1 SGHSN, CDR2 HYEKVE. The CDR3 loop reads CASSPTGYAEQFF. CDR3 DNA (partial): TGTGCCAGCTCTCCGACTGGCTATGCTGAGCAGTTC.

Of note for this clone: Germline and genes here are mouse. The CDR3 end lies 1 residue beyond the end of the read and is filled in from the germline J gene. The J gene is TRBJ2-4, the V gene TRBV26, with TRBD1 matching over 7 bases. The germline V gene encodes CDR1 KGHPV and CDR2 FQNQEV (reference sequence). V shed 2 bases and J 1 base; nucleotides not matched to a gene: 3. The CDR3 runs to 15 residues. CDR3 amino acids: CASSLTGEGQNTLYF. CDR3 DNA, as far as it was read: TGTGCCAGCAGTCTGACAGGGGAGGGTCAAAACACCTTGTAC.

This clone is medium-sized by share. The genes are named according to mouse. The CDR3 loop is CASSLDYEQYF. The sequenced part of the CDR3 DNA is TGTGCCAGCAGTCTGGACTATGAACAGTAC. The chain has TRBV19 and TRBJ2-7, with D uncertain. Read sequence stops 1 residue before the CDR3 end, and the germline J gene provides the missing end. The CDR3 length is 11 residues. Germline CDR1 and CDR2: FNHDT and SITEND (reference sequence). The V gene lost 4 bases and the J gene lost 3 bases, with 5 bases spanning the gap.

Comment on this clone: The germline and genes are mouse ones. The read halts 1 residue ahead of the CDR3 end, with the missing end drawn from the germline J gene. The rearrangement links TRBV26 to TRBJ2-1; D gene uncertain. The germline V gene encodes CDR1 KGHPV and CDR2 FQNQEV (reference sequence). There are 14 residues in the CDR3. Between the trimmed V and J ends, which lost 4 bases and 4 bases, there was a span of 11 bases. The covered CDR3 bases are TGTGCCAGCAGTCCCCGGCGGGGTTATGCTGAGCAGTTC. This encodes CASSPRRGYAEQF. The CDR3 in its entirety is CASSPRRGYAEQFF.

This clone has only one observation. The listed genes are named as in mouse. The read stops 1 residue short of the end of the CDR3; the missing end is completed from the germline J gene. V is TRBV13-3 and J is TRBJ2-7, with TRBD2 matching over 8 bases. The CDR3 sequence is 14 residues long. Trimming took 1 base from V and 4 from J; bases not matched to a gene: 4. CDR1 and CDR2 from the germline V gene are NNHDY and SYVADS. CDR3 DNA, as far as it was read: TGTGCCAGCAGTGATTCCCTGGGGGGTTATGAACAGTAC. It is translated as CASSDSLGGYEQY. The CDR3 reads in full as CASSDSLGGYEQYF.